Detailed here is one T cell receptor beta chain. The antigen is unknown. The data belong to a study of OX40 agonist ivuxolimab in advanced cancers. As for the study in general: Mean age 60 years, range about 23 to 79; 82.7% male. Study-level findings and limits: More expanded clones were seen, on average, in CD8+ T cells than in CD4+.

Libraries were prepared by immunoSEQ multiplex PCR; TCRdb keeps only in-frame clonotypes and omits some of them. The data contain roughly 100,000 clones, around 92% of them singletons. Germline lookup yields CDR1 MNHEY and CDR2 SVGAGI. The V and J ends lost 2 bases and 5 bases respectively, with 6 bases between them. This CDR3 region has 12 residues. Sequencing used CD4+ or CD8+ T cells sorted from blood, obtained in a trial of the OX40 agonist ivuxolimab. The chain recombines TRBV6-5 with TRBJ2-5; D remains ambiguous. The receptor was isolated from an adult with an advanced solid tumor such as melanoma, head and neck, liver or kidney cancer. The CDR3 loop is CASSYPMETQYF. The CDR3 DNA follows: TGTGCCAGCAGTTACCCTATGGAGACCCAGTACTTC.